This T cell receptor beta chain was recorded in a study of shared clonotypes between healthy human individuals. Background on the study: A couple of women and three men aged 18 to 49 served as donors.

As for this clone: The antigen remains undetermined.

General study findings and limits: Incomplete sequencing of sorted subsets was indicated by rarefaction despite large depth. Naive subsets, compared against memory subsets, generally had larger estimated richness values.

TCRdb keeps only in-frame clones here, not all; method: immunoSEQ multiplex PCR. The sample holds a few hundred thousand clones, less than 75% seen once. The CDR3 is made up of 13 amino acids. V was shortened by 5 bases and J by 0 bases, with 7 bases between the two germline ends. Germline CDR1 is SGHTA and CDR2 is FQGNSA. Sequencing was carried out using memory CD4+ T cells sorted from blood. Subset denoted: CD45RA-negative fraction. This sequence was found in a man aged 25-45 years in good health. The V and J genes are TRBV7-2 and TRBJ2-5, with D unresolved. The CDR3 reads CASSRPNQETQYF. DNA of the CDR3: TGTGCCAGCAGCCGTCCTAACCAAGAGACCCAGTACTTC. The full variable domain, completed using reference TRBV7-2 and TRBJ2-5, is GAGVSQSPSNKVTEKGKDVELRCDPISGHTALYWYRQSLGQGLEFLIYFQGNSAPDKSGLPSDRFSAERTGGSVSTLTIQRTQQEDSAVYLCASSRPNQETQYFGPGTRLLVL.